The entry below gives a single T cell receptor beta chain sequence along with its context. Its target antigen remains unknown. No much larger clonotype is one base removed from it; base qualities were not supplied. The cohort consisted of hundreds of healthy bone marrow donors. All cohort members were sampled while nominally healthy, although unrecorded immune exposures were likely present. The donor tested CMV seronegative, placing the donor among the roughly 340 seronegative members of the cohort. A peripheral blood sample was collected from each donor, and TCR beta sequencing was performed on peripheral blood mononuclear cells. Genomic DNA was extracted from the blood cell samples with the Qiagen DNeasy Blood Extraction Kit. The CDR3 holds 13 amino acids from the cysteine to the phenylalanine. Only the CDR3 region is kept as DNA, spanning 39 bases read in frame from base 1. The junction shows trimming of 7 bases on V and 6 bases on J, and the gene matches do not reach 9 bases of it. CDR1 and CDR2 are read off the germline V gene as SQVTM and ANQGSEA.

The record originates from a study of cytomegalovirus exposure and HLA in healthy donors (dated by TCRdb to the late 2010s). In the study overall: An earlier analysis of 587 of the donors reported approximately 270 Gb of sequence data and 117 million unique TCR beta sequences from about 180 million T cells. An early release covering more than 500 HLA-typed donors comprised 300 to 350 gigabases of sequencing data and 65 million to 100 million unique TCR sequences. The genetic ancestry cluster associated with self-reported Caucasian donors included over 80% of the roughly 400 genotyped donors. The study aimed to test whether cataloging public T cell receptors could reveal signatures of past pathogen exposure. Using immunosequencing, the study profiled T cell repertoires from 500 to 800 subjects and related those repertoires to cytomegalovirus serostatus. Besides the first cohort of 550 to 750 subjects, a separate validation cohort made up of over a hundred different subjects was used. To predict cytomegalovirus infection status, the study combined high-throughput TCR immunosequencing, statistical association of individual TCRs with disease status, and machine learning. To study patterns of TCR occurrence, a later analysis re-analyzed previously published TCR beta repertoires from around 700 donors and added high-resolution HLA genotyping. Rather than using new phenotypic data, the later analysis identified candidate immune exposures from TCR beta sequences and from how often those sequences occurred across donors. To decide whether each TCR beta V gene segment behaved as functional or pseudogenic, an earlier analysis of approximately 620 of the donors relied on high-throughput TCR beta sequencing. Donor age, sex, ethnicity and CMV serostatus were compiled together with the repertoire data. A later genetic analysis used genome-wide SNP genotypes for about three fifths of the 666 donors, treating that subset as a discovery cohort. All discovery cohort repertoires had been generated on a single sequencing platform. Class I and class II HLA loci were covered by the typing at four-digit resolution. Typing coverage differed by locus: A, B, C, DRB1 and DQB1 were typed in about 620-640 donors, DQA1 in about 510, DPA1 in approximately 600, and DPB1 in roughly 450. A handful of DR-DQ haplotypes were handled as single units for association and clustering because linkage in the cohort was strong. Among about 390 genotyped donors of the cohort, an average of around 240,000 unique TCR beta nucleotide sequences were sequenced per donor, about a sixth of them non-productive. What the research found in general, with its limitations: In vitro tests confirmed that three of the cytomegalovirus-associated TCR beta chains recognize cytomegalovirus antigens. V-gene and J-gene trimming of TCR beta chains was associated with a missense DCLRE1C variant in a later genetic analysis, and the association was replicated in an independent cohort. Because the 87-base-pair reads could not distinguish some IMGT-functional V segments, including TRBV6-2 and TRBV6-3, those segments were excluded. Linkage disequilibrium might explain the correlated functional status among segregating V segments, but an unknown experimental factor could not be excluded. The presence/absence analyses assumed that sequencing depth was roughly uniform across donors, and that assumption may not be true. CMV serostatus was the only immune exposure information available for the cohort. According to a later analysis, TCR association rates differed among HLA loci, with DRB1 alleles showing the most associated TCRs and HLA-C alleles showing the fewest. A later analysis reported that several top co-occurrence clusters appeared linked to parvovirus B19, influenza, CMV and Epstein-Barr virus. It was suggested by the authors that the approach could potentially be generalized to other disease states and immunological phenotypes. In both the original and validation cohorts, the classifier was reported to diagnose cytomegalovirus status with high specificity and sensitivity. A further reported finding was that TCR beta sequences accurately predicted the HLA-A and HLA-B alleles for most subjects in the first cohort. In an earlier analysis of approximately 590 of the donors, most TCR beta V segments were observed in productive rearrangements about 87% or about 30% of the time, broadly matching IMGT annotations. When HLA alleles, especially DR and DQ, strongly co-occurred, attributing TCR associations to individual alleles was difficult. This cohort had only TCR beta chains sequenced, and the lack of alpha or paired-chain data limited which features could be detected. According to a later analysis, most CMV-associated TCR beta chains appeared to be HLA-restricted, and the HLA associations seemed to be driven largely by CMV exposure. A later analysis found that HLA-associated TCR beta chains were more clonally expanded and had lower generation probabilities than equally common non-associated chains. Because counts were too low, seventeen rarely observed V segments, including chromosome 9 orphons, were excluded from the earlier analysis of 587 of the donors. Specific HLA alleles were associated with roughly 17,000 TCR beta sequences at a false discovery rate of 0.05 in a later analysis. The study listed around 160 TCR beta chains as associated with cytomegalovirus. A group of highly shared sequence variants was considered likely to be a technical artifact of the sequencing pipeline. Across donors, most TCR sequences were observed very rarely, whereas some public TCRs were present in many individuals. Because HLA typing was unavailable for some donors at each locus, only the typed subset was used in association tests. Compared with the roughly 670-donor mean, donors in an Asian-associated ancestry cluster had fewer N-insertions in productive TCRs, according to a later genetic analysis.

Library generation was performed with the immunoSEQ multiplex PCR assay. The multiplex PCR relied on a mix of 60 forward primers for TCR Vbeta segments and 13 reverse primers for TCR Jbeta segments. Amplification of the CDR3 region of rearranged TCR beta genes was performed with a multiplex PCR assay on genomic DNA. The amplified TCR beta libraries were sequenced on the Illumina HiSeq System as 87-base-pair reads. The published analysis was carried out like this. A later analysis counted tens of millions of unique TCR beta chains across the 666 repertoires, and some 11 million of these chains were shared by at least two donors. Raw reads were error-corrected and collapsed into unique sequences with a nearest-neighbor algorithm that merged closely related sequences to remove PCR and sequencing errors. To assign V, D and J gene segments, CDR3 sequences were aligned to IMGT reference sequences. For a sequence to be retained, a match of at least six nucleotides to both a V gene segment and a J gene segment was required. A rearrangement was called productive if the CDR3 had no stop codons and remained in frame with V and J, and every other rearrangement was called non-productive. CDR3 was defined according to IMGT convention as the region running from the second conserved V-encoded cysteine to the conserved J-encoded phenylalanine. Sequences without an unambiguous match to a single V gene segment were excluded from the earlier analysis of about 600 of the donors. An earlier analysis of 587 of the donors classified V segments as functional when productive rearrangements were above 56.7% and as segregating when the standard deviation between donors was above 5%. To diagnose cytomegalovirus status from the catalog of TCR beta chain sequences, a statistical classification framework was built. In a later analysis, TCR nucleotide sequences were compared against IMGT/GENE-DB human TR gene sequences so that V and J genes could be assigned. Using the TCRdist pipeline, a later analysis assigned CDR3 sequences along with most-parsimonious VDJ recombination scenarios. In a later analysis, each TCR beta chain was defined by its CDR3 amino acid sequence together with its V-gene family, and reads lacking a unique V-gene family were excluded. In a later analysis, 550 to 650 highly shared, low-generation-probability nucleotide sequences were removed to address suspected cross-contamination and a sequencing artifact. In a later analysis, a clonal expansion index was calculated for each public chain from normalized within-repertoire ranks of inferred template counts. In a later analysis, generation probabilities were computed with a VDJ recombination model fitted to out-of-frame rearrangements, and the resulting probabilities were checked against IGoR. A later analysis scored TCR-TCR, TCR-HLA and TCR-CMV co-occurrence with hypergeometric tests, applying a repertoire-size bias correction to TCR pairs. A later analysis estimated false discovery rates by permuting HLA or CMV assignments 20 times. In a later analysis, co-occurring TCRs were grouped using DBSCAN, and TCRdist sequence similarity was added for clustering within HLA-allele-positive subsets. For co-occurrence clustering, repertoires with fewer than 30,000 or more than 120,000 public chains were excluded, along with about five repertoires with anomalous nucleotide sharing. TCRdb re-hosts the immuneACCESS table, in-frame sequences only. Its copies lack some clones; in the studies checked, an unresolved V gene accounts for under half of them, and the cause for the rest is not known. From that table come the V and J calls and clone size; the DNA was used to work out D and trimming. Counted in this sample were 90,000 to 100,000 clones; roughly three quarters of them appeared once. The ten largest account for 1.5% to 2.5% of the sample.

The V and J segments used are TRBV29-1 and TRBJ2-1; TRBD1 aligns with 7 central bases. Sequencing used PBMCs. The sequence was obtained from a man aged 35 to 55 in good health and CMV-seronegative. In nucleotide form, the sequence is TGCAGCGGGCAGCGGACAGGTGGCAATGAGCAGTTCTTC. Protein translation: CSGQRTGGNEQFF.